Reported below is one T cell receptor beta chain. Here immunoSEQ multiplex PCR was the method, and the copy in TCRdb shows in-frame clones only, minus some. The table records some 400,000 clones, 85% to 90% of them present only once. This record belongs to a study of blood T cell repertoires in COVID-19. Study as a whole: Sources were T cells, B-cell-depleted T cells, or PBMCs; the material itself was cDNA or gDNA.

The length of the CDR3 is 14 residues. Looked up from germline, CDR1 is SNHLY and CDR2 is FYNNEI. The junction had 2 bases not matched to a gene; V was cut back by 6 bases and J by 2 bases. Recruits, aged roughly 18 to 95 years, lived in some 25 US areas. Recovery among Cohort 3 donors was established by two negative PCRs, clearance, or symptom resolution. Sample: PBMCs or T cells enriched from blood (not recorded which). This TCR came from a man younger than 40 who had recovered from COVID-19. This chain links TRBV2 with TRBJ2-5; 11 nucleotides line up with TRBD1. CDR3 protein: CASSRDRGQETQYF. In DNA, the CDR3 is TGTGCCAGCAGCAGGGACAGGGGGCAAGAGACCCAGTACTTC. The full variable domain, in which reference TRBV2 and TRBJ2-5 provide the parts outside the CDR3, is EPEVTQTPSHQVTQMGQEVILRCVPISNHLYFYWYRQILGQKVEFLVSFYNNEISEKSEIFDDQFSVERPDGSNFTLKIRSTKLEDSAMYFCASSRDRGQETQYFGPGTRLLVL.